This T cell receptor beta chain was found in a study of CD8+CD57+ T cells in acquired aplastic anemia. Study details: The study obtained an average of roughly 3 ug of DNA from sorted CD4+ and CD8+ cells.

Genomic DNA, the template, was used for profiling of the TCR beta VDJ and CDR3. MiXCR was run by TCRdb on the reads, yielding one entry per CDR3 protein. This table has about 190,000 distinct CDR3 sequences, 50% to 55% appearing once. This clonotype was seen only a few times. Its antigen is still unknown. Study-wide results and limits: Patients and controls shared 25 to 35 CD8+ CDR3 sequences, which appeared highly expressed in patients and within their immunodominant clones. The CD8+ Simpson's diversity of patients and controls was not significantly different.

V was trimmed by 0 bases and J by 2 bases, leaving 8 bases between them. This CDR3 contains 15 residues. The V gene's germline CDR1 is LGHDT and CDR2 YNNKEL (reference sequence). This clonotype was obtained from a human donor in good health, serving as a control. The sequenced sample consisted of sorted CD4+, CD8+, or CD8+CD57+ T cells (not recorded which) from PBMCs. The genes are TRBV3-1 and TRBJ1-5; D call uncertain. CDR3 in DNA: TGTGCCAGCAGCCAAGATCCTGGGGGCAATCAGCCCCAGCATTTT. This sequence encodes CASSQDPGGNQPQHF.